Below, 5 T cell receptor beta chains from the same sample are listed, as sequenced in a study of T cell changes during pregnancy in multiple sclerosis. The protocol was immunoSEQ multiplex PCR, while the TCRdb copy is restricted to in-frame clones and leaves out a portion. This sample carries roughly 110,000 clones, approximately 90% of them seen once, and the ten largest clones take 1.5% to 1.9%. Sequenced here: peripheral blood, sampled in the third trimester of pregnancy. Receptors originate from a female donor with multiple sclerosis, enrolled in a pregnancy study.

The chain joins TRBV5-1 to TRBJ2-3, with D maybe TRBD2 (6 bases). V lost 0 bases and J lost 0, with 8 bases in between. The CDR3 extends over 15 amino acids. From germline, CDR1 is SGHRS and CDR2 YFSETQ. CDR3 bases: TGCGCCAGCAGCTTGGTAGCGGCTAGCACAGATACGCAGTATTTT. Protein product: CASSLVAASTDTQYF.

This sequence joins TRBV28 and TRBJ1-2; 9 bases agree with TRBD1. There are 15 residues in the CDR3. Germline CDR1 and CDR2: MDHEN and SYDVKM. V dropped 5 bases and J dropped 4; count of bases not matched to a gene: 8. The CDR3 reads CASSQAGQGLYGYTF. CDR3 coding DNA: TGTGCCAGCAGTCAAGCGGGACAGGGACTCTATGGCTACACCTTC.

The chain has TRBV5-4 and TRBJ1-1; D may be TRBD1 (6 bases). Germline CDR1 reads SGHNT; CDR2 reads YYREEE (reference sequence). The V end lost 3 bases, the J end lost 4 bases, and 7 bases lay between the germline ends. CDR3 length: 12 amino acids. The CDR3, as DNA: TGTGCCAGCAGCTCGGACAGCACTGAAGCTTTCTTT. Translating gives CASSSDSTEAFF. The entire variable domain, with the rest obtained from reference TRBV5-4 and TRBJ1-1, is as follows: ETGVTQSPTHLIKTRGQQVTLRCSSQSGHNTVSWYQQALGQGPQFIFQYYREEENGRGNFPPRFSGLQFPNYSSELNVNALELDDSALYLCASSSDSTEAFFGQGTRLTVV.

V is TRBV6-5 and J is TRBJ2-2; 12 bases agree with TRBD2. The CDR3 is 15 residues long. J lost 6 bases, V lost 6 bases, and 5 bases had no gene match. Per the germline V gene, CDR1 is MNHEY and CDR2 is SVGAGI. The CDR3 bases are TGTGCCAGCAGACGACTAGCGGGAGACTCCGGGGAGCTGTTTTTT. It encodes CASRRLAGDSGELFF.

The chain employs TRBV27 and TRBJ2-7, with 10 nucleotides matching TRBD2. This CDR3 has 14 residues. Per germline, CDR1 MNHEY and CDR2 SMNVEV (reference sequence). V lost 6 bases and J lost 6; bases outside the gene matches: 8. This CDR3 reads CASSELAGVGEQYF. The CDR3 DNA sequence: TGTGCCAGCAGCGAGCTAGCGGGAGTGGGCGAGCAGTACTTC.